The 8 T cell receptor beta chains below come from one sample, sequenced in a study of cytomegalovirus exposure and HLA in healthy donors. Researchers ran the PCR with 60 Vbeta and 13 Jbeta primers. The protocol was immunoSEQ multiplex PCR, while the TCRdb copy is restricted to in-frame clones and leaves out a portion. The sample contains approximately 120,000 clones, 80% of which appear only once. Sequenced input: PBMCs. Receptor source: a man aged 25-40 years in good health and CMV-seropositive.

The J gene is TRBJ2-7, the V gene TRBV9; TRBD1 aligns across 7 bases. Germline V gives CDR1 SGDLS, CDR2 YYNGEE. The V segment lost 3 bases and the J segment 3 bases; nucleotides outside the gene matches: 6. This CDR3 has 14 residues. The CDR3 DNA reads TGTGCCAGCAGCGCCCGGGACAGACACTACGAGCAGTACTTC. As protein: CASSARDRHYEQYF.

The chain couples TRBV7-8 to TRBJ2-7; weak D call: TRBD1 (7 bases). This CDR3 is 14 amino acids long. Germline V CDR1 and CDR2: SGHVS, FQNEAQ. Between the trimmed V and J ends, which lost 2 bases and 6 bases, there was a span of 14 bases. This CDR3 reads CASSLFGQGGEQYF. DNA for the CDR3: TGTGCCAGCAGCTTATTTGGCCAGGGGGGCGAGCAGTACTTC.

The rearrangement uses TRBV15 and TRBJ1-3, with unresolved D. Between the trimmed V and J ends, which lost 5 bases and 4 bases, there was a span of 9 bases. The CDR3 contains 13 residues. Germline CDR1 and CDR2: LNHNV and YYDKDF (reference sequence). The CDR3 coding sequence is TGTGCCACCAGCGCGAGCGGCGGAAACACCATATATTTT. Translated, it gives CATSASGGNTIYF. The complete variable domain, with remaining parts taken from reference TRBV15 and TRBJ1-3, reads DAMVIQNPRYQVTQFGKPVTLSCSQTLNHNVMYWYQQKSSQAPKLLFHYYDKDFNNEADTPDNFQSRRPNTSFCFLDIRSPGLGDTAMYLCATSASGGNTIYFGEGSWLTVV.

The rearrangement links TRBV19 to TRBJ2-7, with 10 bases that match TRBD1. The germline CDR1 and CDR2 sequences are LNHDA and SQIVND (reference sequence). Trimming removed 4 bases from V and 6 bases from J; junction bases left unmatched: 6. The CDR3 is 14 amino acids. CDR3 sequence: CASSKSRDRGEQYF. The CDR3 DNA is TGTGCCAGTAGTAAGTCCCGGGACAGGGGCGAGCAGTACTTC.

V and J are TRBV7-6 and TRBJ2-7; perhaps TRBD2 as D (6 bases). The CDR3 contains 16 residues. Trimming removed 6 bases at V and 0 bases at J, with 18 bases between. In germline, CDR1 is SGHVS, CDR2 FNYEAQ. The CDR3 spells CASSHSGRGNSYEQYF. For the CDR3, the DNA is TGTGCCAGCAGTCACAGCGGGCGGGGAAACTCCTACGAGCAGTACTTC.

The rearrangement uses TRBV29-1 and TRBJ2-2; 12 bases line up with TRBD2. There are 15 residues in the CDR3. The germline V gene encodes CDR1 SQVTM and CDR2 ANQGSEA. Germline trimming cut 4 bases from V and 5 bases from J; bases unmatched to any gene: 5. The DNA of the CDR3 is TGCAGCGTTGTTTCGCTAGCGGGGGGGACCGGGGAGCTGTTTTTT. This sequence encodes CSVVSLAGGTGELFF.

The J gene is TRBJ2-1, the V gene TRBV19, with D possibly matching TRBD1 (5 bases). This CDR3 has 15 residues. CDR1 and CDR2 (germline): LNHDA, SQIVND (reference sequence). Trimming took off 3 bases at V and 2 bases at J, with 11 bases between the two ends. CDR3 nucleotide sequence: TGTGCCAGTAGTATGGGGCAGGAGACCTACAATGAGCAGTTCTTC. This codes for CASSMGQETYNEQFF.

This chain connects TRBV5-1 to TRBJ2-7, with D perhaps matching TRBD2 (5 bases). The germline V gene encodes CDR1 SGHRS and CDR2 YFSETQ. The CDR3 has 15 amino acids. V lost 4 bases, J lost 0 bases, and 14 bases lay in between. The DNA of the CDR3 is TGCGCCAGCAGCGCGGACTTGGGAAGCTCCTACGAGCAGTACTTC. It yields the protein CASSADLGSSYEQYF. Combining the CDR3 with reference TRBV5-1 and TRBJ2-7 gives the whole variable domain KAGVTQTPRYLIKTRGQQVTLSCSPISGHRSVSWYQQTPGQGLQFLFEYFSETQRNKGNFPGRFSGRQFSNSRSEMNVSTLELGDSALYLCASSADLGSSYEQYFGPGTRLTVT.